This TCR beta chain is from a study of cytotoxic CD8 clonotypes in ibrutinib-treated CLL (dated by TCRdb to the early 2020s). Concerning the study at large: The cohort had eleven to twelve relapsed/refractory and under 16 treatment-naive patients; around 17 were IGHV unmutated. Responses were partial in 25 or so patients and complete in 2; after median approximately 66 months follow-up, some 15 stayed in remission and about twelve progressed. Response samples were taken after a median of roughly a year on treatment, ranging from about 6 to 40 months. An average of about 250,000 productive templates and around 100,000 productive rearrangements was obtained per sample. Longitudinal samples were obtainable from about 30% of the roughly 90 participants in the trial. Cryopreserved peripheral blood mononuclear cells were collected at three points: before therapy, at response, and at either sustained remission or disease progression. Every sample from remission and from progressive disease was obtained while the patients were still on ibrutinib.

On a MiSeq, deep resolution sequencing aimed for a depth between 1 in 1 million and 1 in 200,000 T cells, with each clonotype covered 10x on average. The immunoSEQ hsTCRB Kit was used to generate the TCR beta libraries. The authors' pipeline ran thus. ImmunoSEQ Data Assistant and ImmunoSEQ Analyzer were used for data analysis, and V, D and J genes were assigned according to IMGT definitions. Clonality, with values ranging from 0 to 1, was calculated as one minus the normalized Shannon entropy of productive rearrangement frequencies. Only overrepresented clonotypes making up at least 0.05% of the repertoire of each patient were included in the public clonotype analysis. About twelve repertoires from age-matched healthy donors, obtained from immuneACCESS, served as clonality controls. This is the immuneACCESS table as TCRdb keeps it, with only in-frame sequences that have V and J called. A part of the clones is gone; compared with another copy, unresolved V genes explain less than half, and the rest is unexplained. V and J calls and clone size are those listed in that table; D and trimming were worked out from the DNA. Here the sample has about 50,000 clones; about 50% occur a single time. The top ten hold under 35% of the sample.

Taken from the germline V gene (reference sequence), the CDR1 and CDR2 loops are MNHEY and SMNVEV. The CDR3 runs 15 amino acids, cysteine and phenylalanine included. Here the CDR3 DNA is all that survives: 45 bases in frame from base 1. Overall study results and their limits: An increase in clonality was observed at ibrutinib response, with clonality remaining stable during sustained remission and falling back toward baseline at progression. Sampling times were not matched between patients in sustained remission and patients whose disease was progressing, and lymph node repertoires were not examined. Public clonotypes were rare and either shrank or stayed stable during treatment, and the rise in clonality at ibrutinib response reflected expansion of private clonotypes. Baseline clonality was found to be higher than that of age-matched healthy donors and was strongly correlated with circulating CD8+ T-cell counts.

In light of the paper, this sample's time point label describes: 20 to 30 months on ibrutinib. For TCR beta library preparation, about 2 micrograms of genomic DNA was extracted from cryopreserved PBMCs. Longitudinal blood samples from CLL patients on ibrutinib monotherapy underwent high-throughput TCR beta sequencing. The patients took part in an open-label, single-center phase 2 trial of ibrutinib monotherapy. Details on this clone: Its antigen is still unknown. The germline gene is not matched at one end of the junction; a read error may be the cause. Other DNA sequences in this specimen translate into the identical CDR3.

This specimen was PBMCs, taken after 24 months of ibrutinib treatment. The chain uses TRBV27 and TRBJ1-5; no D gene call is confident. This sequence originates from a human donor with chronic lymphocytic leukemia. The CDR3: CASSLSAGIVEPQHF. The nucleotide sequence is TGTGCTAGCAGTTTATCGGCCGGGATAGTAGAGCCCCAGCATTTT.